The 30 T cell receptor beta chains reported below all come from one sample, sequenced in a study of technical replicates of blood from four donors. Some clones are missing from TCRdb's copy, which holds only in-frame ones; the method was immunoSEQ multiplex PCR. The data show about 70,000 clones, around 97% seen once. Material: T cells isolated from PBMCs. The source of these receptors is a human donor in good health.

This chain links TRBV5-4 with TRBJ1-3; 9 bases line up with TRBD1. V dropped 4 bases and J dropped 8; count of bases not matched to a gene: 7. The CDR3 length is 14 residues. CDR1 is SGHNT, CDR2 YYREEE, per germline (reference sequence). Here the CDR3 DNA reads TGTGCCAGCAGCAGCCGGGACAGGGCGGACACCATATATTTT. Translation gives CASSSRDRADTIYF. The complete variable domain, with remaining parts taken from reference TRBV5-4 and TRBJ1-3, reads ETGVTQSPTHLIKTRGQQVTLRCSSQSGHNTVSWYQQALGQGPQFIFQYYREEENGRGNFPPRFSGLQFPNYSSELNVNALELDDSALYLCASSSRDRADTIYFGEGSWLTVV.

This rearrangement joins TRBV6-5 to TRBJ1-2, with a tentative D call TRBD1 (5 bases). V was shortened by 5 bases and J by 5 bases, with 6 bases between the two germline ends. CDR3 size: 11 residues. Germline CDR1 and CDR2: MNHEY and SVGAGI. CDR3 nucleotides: TGTGCCAGCAGTACAGGTTATGGCTACACCTTC. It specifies CASSTGYGYTF.

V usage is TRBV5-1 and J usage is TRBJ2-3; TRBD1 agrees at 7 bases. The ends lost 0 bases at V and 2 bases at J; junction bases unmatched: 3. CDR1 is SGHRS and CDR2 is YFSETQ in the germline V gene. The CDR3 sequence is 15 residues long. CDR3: CASSLGTGLTDTQYF. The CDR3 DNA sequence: TGCGCCAGCAGCTTGGGGACAGGCCTCACAGATACGCAGTATTTT.

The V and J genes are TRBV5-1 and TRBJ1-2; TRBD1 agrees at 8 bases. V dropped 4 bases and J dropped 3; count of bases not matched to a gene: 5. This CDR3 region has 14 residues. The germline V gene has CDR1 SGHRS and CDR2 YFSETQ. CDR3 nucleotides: TGCGCCAGCAGCCCGCAGGGGGCTGACTATGGCTACACCTTC. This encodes CASSPQGADYGYTF.

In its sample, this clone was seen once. The CDR3 bases are TGTGCCAGCAGTTTTCTGGGACAGTGGGATTCACCCCTCCACTTT. Its translation: CASSFLGQWDSPLHF. The J gene is TRBJ1-6, the V gene TRBV28; 7 bases agree with TRBD1. V was pared by 3 bases and J by 8 bases, with 7 bases of the junction left unmatched. CDR1 and CDR2 from the germline V gene are MDHEN and SYDVKM. This CDR3 has 15 amino acids.

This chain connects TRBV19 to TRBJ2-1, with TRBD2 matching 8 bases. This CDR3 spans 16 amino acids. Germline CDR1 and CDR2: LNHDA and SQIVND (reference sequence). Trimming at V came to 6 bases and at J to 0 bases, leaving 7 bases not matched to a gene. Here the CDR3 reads CASSWGGGSSYNEQFF. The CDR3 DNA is TGTGCCAGTAGCTGGGGCGGGGGGAGCTCCTACAATGAGCAGTTCTTC.

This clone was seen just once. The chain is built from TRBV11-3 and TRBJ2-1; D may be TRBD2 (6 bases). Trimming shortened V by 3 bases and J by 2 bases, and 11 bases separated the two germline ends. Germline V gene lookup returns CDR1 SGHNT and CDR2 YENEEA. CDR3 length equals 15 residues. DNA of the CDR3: TGTGCCAGCAGCTTGACTAGGAGCCCCTACAATGAGCAGTTCTTC. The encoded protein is CASSLTRSPYNEQFF.

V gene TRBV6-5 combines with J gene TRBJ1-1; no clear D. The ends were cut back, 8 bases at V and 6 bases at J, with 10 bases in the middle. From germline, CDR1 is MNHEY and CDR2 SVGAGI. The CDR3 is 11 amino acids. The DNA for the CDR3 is TGTGCCAGCTCTACCAACGCTGAAGCTTTCTTT. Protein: CASSTNAEAFF.

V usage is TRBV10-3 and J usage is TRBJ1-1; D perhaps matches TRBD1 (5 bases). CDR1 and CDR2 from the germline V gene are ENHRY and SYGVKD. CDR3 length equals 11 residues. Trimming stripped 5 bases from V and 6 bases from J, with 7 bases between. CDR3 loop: CAISRGAEAFF. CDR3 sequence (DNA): TGTGCCATCAGTCGGGGGGCTGAAGCTTTCTTT.

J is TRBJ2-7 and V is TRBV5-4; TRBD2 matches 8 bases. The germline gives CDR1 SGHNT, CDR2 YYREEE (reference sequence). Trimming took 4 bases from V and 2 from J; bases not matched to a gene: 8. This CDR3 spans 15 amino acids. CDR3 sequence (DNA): TGTGCCAGCAGCGTACGCGGGACTAGTCCCTACGAGCAGTACTTC. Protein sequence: CASSVRGTSPYEQYF.

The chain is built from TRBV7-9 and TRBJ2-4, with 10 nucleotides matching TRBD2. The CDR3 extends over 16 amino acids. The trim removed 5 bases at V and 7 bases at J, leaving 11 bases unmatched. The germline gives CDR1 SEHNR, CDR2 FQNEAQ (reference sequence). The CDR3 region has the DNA TGTGCCAGCAGCCGTGTCGGACTAGCGGATGGGAACATTCAGTACTTC. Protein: CASSRVGLADGNIQYF. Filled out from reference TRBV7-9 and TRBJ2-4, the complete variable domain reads DTGVSQNPRHKITKRGQNVTFRCDPISEHNRLYWYRQTLGQGPEFLTYFQNEAQLEKSRLLSDRFSAERPKGSFSTLEIQRTEQGDSAMYLCASSRVGLADGNIQYFGAGTRLSVL.

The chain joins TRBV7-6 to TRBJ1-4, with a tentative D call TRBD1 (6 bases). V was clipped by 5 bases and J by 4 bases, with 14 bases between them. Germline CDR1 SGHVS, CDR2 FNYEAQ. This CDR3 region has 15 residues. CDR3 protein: CASSDIQGVNEKLFF. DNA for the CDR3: TGTGCCAGCAGCGATATACAGGGCGTTAATGAAAAACTGTTTTTT. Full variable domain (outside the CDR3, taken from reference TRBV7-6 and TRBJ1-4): GAGVSQSPRYKVTKRGQDVALRCDPISGHVSLYWYRQALGQGPEFLTYFNYEAQQDKSGLPNDRFSAERPEGSISTLTIQRTEQRDSAMYRCASSDIQGVNEKLFFGSGTQLSVL.

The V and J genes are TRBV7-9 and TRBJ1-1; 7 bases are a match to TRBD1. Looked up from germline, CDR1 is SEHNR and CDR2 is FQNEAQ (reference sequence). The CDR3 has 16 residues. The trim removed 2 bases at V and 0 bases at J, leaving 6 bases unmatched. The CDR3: CASSLISDRMNTEAFF. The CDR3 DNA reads TGTGCCAGCAGCTTAATCTCGGACAGGATGAACACTGAAGCTTTCTTT.

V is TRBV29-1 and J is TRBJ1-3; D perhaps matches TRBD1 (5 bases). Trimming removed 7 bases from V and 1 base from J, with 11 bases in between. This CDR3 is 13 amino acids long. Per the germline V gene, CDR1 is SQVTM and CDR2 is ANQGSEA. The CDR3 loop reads CSARRASGNTIYF. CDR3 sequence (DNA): TGCAGCGCCCGCAGGGCTTCTGGAAACACCATATATTTT.

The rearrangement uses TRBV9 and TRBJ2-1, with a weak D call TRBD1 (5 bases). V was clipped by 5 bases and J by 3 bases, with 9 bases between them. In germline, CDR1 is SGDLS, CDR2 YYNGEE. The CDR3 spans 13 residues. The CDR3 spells CASSTDSYNEQFF. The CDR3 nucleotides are TGTGCCAGCAGTACAGACAGCTACAATGAGCAGTTCTTC.

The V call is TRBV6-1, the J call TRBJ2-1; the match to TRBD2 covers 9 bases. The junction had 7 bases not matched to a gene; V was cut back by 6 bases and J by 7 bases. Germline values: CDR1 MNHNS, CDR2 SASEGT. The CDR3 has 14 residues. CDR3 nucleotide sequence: TGTGCCAGCAGAGGGGGCGGGGGGGCGAATGAGCAGTTCTTC. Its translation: CASRGGGGANEQFF.

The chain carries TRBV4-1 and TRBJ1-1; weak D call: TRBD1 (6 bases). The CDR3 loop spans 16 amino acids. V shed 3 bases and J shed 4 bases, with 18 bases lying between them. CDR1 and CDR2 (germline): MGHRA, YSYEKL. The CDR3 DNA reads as TGCGCCAGCAGCCAGGTGGATATGGGGGCGACCACTGAAGCTTTCTTT. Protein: CASSQVDMGATTEAFF.

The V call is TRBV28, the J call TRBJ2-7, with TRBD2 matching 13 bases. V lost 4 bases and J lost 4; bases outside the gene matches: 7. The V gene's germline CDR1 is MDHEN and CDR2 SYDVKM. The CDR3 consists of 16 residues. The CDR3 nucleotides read TGTGCCAGCAGTTCCGGACTAGCGGGAGACAATTACGAGCAGTACTTC. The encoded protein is CASSSGLAGDNYEQYF.

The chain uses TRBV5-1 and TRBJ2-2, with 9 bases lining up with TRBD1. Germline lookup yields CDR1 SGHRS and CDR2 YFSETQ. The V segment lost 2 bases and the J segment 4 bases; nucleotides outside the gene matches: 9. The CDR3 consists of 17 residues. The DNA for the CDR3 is TGCGCCAGCAGCTTACATCCCGGGACAGGGAGCACCGGGGAGCTGTTTTTT. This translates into CASSLHPGTGSTGELFF.

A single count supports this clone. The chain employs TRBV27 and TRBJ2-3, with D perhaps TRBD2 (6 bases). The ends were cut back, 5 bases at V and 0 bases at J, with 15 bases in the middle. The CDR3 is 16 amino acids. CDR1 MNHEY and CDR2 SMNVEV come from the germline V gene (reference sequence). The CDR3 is CASSPSPSDSTDTQYF. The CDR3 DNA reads TGTGCCAGCAGTCCCTCCCCTAGCGATAGCACAGATACGCAGTATTTT.

CDR3 amino acids: CASSPEVDTQYF. CDR3 coding DNA: TGTGCCAGCTCACCCGAGGTGGATACGCAGTATTTT. V usage is TRBV18 and J usage is TRBJ2-3; D gene uncertain. V lost 3 bases to trimming and J lost 6 bases, with 7 bases between them. Per the germline V gene, CDR1 is KGHSH and CDR2 is LQKENI. This CDR3 comprises 12 residues. Based on the CDR3 plus reference TRBV18 and TRBJ2-3, the full variable domain is NAGVMQNPRHLVRRRGQEARLRCSPMKGHSHVYWYRQLPEEGLKFMVYLQKENIIDESGMPKERFSAEFPKEGPSILRIQQVVRGDSAAYFCASSPEVDTQYFGPGTRLTVL.

As DNA, the CDR3 is TGCAGCGCCACCCCGCGACAGGGCCGCACAGATACGCAGTATTTT. Translating gives CSATPRQGRTDTQYF. The gene calls are TRBV29-1 and TRBJ2-3; the match to TRBD1 covers 7 bases. Germline trimming cut 7 bases from V and 1 base from J; bases unmatched to any gene: 11. This CDR3 spans 15 amino acids. The germline V gene has CDR1 SQVTM and CDR2 ANQGSEA.

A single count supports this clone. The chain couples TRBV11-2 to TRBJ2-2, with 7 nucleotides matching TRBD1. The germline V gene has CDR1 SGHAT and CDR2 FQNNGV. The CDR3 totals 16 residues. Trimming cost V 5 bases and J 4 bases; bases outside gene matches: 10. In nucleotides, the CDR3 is TGTGCCAGCAGCCTTGACCCAGGGGGTATCACCGGGGAGCTGTTTTTT. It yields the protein CASSLDPGGITGELFF.

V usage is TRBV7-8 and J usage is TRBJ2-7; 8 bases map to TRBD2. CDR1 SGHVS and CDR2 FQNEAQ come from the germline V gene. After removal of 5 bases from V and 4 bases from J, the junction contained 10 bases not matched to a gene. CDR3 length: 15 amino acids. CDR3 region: CASSPQAGGSYEQYF. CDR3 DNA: TGTGCCAGCAGCCCCCAGGCGGGAGGATCGTACGAGCAGTACTTC. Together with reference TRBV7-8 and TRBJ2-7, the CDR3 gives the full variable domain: GAGVSQSPRYKVAKRGQDVALRCDPISGHVSLFWYQQALGQGPEFLTYFQNEAQLDKSGLPSDRFFAERPEGSVSTLKIQRTQQEDSAVYLCASSPQAGGSYEQYFGPGTRLTVT.

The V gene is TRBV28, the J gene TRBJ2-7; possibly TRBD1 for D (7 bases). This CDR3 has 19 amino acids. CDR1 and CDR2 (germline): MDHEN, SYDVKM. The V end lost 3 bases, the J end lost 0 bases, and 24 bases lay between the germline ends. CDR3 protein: CASSLLRGREGGGSYEQYF. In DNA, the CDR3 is TGTGCCAGCAGTTTGCTGAGGGGGCGCGAGGGAGGCGGCTCCTACGAGCAGTACTTC.

Here the CDR3 reads CASSELYEQYF. The CDR3 DNA follows: TGTGCCAGCAGTGAACTCTACGAGCAGTACTTC. This rearrangement joins TRBV6-1 to TRBJ2-7; no reliable D call. CDR1 is MNHNS, CDR2 SASEGT, per germline. CDR3 length equals 11 residues. Trimming took off 2 bases at V and 3 bases at J, with 2 bases between the two ends.

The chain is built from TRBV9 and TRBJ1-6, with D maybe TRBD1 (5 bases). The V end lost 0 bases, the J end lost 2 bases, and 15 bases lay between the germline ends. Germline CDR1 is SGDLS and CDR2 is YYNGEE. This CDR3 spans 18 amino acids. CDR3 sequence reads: CASSVGPSGTTYNSPLHF. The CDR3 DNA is TGTGCCAGCAGCGTAGGCCCCAGCGGGACCACCTATAATTCACCCCTCCACTTT.

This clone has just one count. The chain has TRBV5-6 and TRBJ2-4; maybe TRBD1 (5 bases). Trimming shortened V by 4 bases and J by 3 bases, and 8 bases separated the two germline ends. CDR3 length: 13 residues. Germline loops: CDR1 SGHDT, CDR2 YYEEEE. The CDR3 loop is CASSQGGKNIQYF. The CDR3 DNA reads TGTGCCAGCAGCCAGGGCGGCAAAAACATTCAGTACTTC.

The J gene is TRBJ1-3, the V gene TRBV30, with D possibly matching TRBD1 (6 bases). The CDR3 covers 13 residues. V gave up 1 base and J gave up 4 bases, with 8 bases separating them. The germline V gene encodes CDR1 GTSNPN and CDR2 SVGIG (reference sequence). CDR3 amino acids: CAWSGGPGNTIYF. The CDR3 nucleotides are TGTGCCTGGAGTGGGGGGCCAGGAAACACCATATATTTT.

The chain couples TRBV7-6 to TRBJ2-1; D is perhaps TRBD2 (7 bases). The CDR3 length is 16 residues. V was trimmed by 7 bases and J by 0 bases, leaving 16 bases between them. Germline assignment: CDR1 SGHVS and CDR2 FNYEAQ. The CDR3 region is CASTDRRGGSYNEQFF. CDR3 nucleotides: TGTGCCAGCACCGATAGGAGGGGGGGCTCCTACAATGAGCAGTTCTTC. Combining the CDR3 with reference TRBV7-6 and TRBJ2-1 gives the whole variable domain GAGVSQSPRYKVTKRGQDVALRCDPISGHVSLYWYRQALGQGPEFLTYFNYEAQQDKSGLPNDRFSAERPEGSISTLTIQRTEQRDSAMYRCASTDRRGGSYNEQFFGPGTRLTVL.